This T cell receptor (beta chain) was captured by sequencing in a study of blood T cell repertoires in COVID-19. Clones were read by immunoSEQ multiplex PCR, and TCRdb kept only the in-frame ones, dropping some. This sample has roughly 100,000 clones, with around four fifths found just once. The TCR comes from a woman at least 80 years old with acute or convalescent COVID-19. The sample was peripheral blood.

CDR3 DNA sequence: TGTGCCAGCAGCTATACTAGCGGAGAGACCCAGTACTTC. Residues: CASSYTSGETQYF. The V gene is TRBV7-2, the J gene TRBJ2-5; 8 bases are a match to TRBD2. V lost 4 bases and J lost 4; bases outside the gene matches: 2. The CDR3 has 13 amino acids. Germline loops: CDR1 SGHTA, CDR2 FQGNSA.